The text below deals with one TCR beta chain. Its antigen is unknown. This record belongs to a study of PD-L1 blockade in urothelial cancer. Whole-study findings and limits: Durable-benefit patients expanded tumor-associated blood clones more at 3 weeks.

CDR1 LNHNV and CDR2 YYDKDF come from the germline V gene (reference sequence). This CDR3 has 14 amino acids. V shed 6 bases, J shed 3 bases, and the junction held 7 bases outside the gene matches. The data were produced by immunoSEQ multiplex PCR, yet TCRdb's version contains in-frame clones alone and is incomplete. Altogether approximately 63,000 clones are present, roughly four fifths being singletons, with the ten largest covering 1.6%. Time point given: pretreatment peripheral blood. The gene calls are TRBV15 and TRBJ1-2, with 7 bases lining up with TRBD1. The clonotype was recovered from a man aged 65-85 years with urothelial cancer. The starting material was PBMCs, obtained around atezolizumab (anti-PD-L1) treatment. The DNA for the CDR3 is TGTGCCACCAGGAATAAAGGGACAGACTATGGCTACACCTTC. It codes for CATRNKGTDYGYTF.